These 31 T cell receptor beta chains originate from one sample sequenced in a study of CD8+CD57+ T cells in acquired aplastic anemia. The template used for profiling TCR beta VDJ and CDR3 was genomic DNA. TCRdb analysed the reads with MiXCR anew, one entry per CDR3 protein. Of 180,000 or so distinct CDR3 sequences listed, roughly 65% were seen once; the top ten hold roughly 46%. By flow cytometry, patients selected for sequencing had shown an expansion of CD8+CD57+ cells. Material: sorted CD4+, CD8+, or CD8+CD57+ T cells (not recorded which) from PBMCs. The receptors were gathered from a human donor with aplastic anemia.

This clonotype was detected only a few times. The chain combines TRBV20-1 with TRBJ2-7, with TRBD2 identical over 11 bases. Germline V gene lookup returns CDR1 DFQATT and CDR2 SNEGSKA (reference sequence). CDR3 length: 14 residues. V shed 6 bases, J shed 3 bases, and the junction held 7 bases outside the gene matches. Written as DNA, the CDR3 is TGCAGTGCCCGATCTAGCGGGGGGCGCTACGAGCAGTACTTC. It yields the protein CSARSSGGRYEQYF.

This sequence joins TRBV7-6 and TRBJ2-7, with D perhaps matching TRBD1 (6 bases). V was cut by 6 bases and J by 4 bases, with 13 bases left in between. Looked up from germline, CDR1 is SGHVS and CDR2 is FNYEAQ. This CDR3 spans 13 amino acids. The CDR3 loop reads CASSVGAGYEQYF. In DNA, the CDR3 is TGTGCCAGCAGTGTGGGGGCGGGTTACGAGCAGTACTTC.

This sequence joins TRBV2 and TRBJ2-1; unclear D gene. Germline lookup yields CDR1 SNHLY and CDR2 FYNNEI. There are 11 residues in the CDR3. The germline V and J ends were trimmed by 3 bases and 7 bases, with 4 bases remaining between them. The CDR3, as DNA: TGTGCCAGCAGTGAGTGGAATGAGCAGTTCTTC. Amino acids: CASSEWNEQFF.

The chain has TRBV7-3 and TRBJ2-3; D might be TRBD2 (5 bases). V was pared by 5 bases and J by 4 bases, with 10 bases between. CDR3 size: 13 residues. Germline loops: CDR1 SGHTA, CDR2 FQGTGA. Written as DNA, the CDR3 is TGTGCCAGCAGCCTACTAGGGCCAGATACGCAGTATTTT. Protein sequence: CASSLLGPDTQYF.

The rearrangement links TRBV19 to TRBJ1-1; 7 bases agree with TRBD1. The CDR3 has 14 residues. Germline V gene data show CDR1 as LNHDA and CDR2 as SQIVND (reference sequence). V lost 6 bases to trimming and J lost 5 bases; unmatched junction nucleotides: 9. The CDR3 nucleotides are TGTGCCAGTAGGGCTACAGGGGCGAGGACTGAAGCTTTCTTT. It translates to CASRATGARTEAFF.

The chain links TRBV2 to TRBJ1-4; D unresolved. This CDR3 has 15 residues. V lost 1 base, J lost 4 bases, and 10 bases lay in between. Germline CDR1 SNHLY, CDR2 FYNNEI. The CDR3 nucleotides are TGTGCCAGCAGTGAAGGAGGCGGATTTAATGAAAAACTGTTTTTT. Translating gives CASSEGGGFNEKLFF. The full variable domain, its missing parts supplied by reference TRBV2 and TRBJ1-4, is EPEVTQTPSHQVTQMGQEVILRCVPISNHLYFYWYRQILGQKVEFLVSFYNNEISEKSEIFDDQFSVERPDGSNFTLKIRSTKLEDSAMYFCASSEGGGFNEKLFFGSGTQLSVL.

The chain carries TRBV27 and TRBJ2-3; D gene uncertain. Trimming left V 6 bases short and J 3 bases short, with 4 bases between. Germline assignment: CDR1 MNHEY and CDR2 SMNVEV (reference sequence). This CDR3 spans 11 amino acids. The CDR3 spells CASRKTDTQYF. CDR3 bases: TGTGCCAGCAGAAAAACAGATACGCAGTATTTT.

This clonotype was observed once. The chain links TRBV7-9 to TRBJ2-3; TRBD2 might be the D (5 bases). Trimming pared 3 bases from V and 2 bases from J, leaving 12 bases between. There are 15 residues in the CDR3. CDR1 and CDR2 (germline): SEHNR, FQNEAQ (reference sequence). The CDR3 DNA follows: TGTGCCAGCAGCTTGTCCGGGAAAACCACAGATACGCAGTATTTT. This encodes CASSLSGKTTDTQYF.

This sequence joins TRBV7-2 and TRBJ2-1; no definite D call. With 0 bases removed from V and 6 bases from J, the gap between germline ends came to 3 bases. Germline assignment: CDR1 SGHTA and CDR2 FQGNSA. The length of the CDR3 is 12 residues. Here the CDR3 reads CASSLAPNEQFF. CDR3 sequence (DNA): TGTGCCAGCAGCTTAGCACCCAATGAGCAGTTCTTC.

As for this clonotype: The CDR3 ends on some other residue instead of the conserved phenylalanine or tryptophan, so this is likely a read error. The chain recombines TRBV24-1 with TRBJ1-1; D gene unclear. Germline V CDR1 and CDR2: KGHDR, SFDVKD. V was shortened by 4 bases and J by 3 bases, with 8 bases between the two germline ends. The CDR3 has 13 residues. The CDR3 coding sequence is TGTGCCACCAGTGACGGATTGGACACTGAAGCTTTCCAT. This encodes CATSDGLDTEAFH.

This clonotype was found many times. This chain joins TRBV2 and TRBJ2-1; possibly TRBD1 for D (6 bases). CDR3 length: 15 residues. The germline gives CDR1 SNHLY, CDR2 FYNNEI. V gave up 0 bases and J gave up 0 bases, with 6 bases separating them. The CDR3 DNA sequence: TGTGCCAGCAGTGAAGCAGGGGGCTCCTACAATGAGCAGTTCTTC. As protein: CASSEAGGSYNEQFF.

The rearrangement links TRBV15 to TRBJ2-1; TRBD2 aligns across 8 bases. Germline V gene data show CDR1 as LNHNV and CDR2 as YYDKDF (reference sequence). This CDR3 has 16 amino acids. Trimming took 1 base from V and 8 from J; bases not matched to a gene: 10. CDR3 amino acids: CATSRGFSGIGDEQFF. CDR3 nucleotide sequence: TGTGCCACCAGCAGAGGTTTTAGCGGGATTGGCGATGAGCAGTTCTTC.

The genes are TRBV19 and TRBJ1-1, with D perhaps matching TRBD1 (6 bases). The CDR3 is made up of 14 amino acids. V lost 6 bases, J lost 2 bases, and 13 bases lay in between. Germline assignment: CDR1 LNHDA and CDR2 SQIVND (reference sequence). DNA of the CDR3: TGTGCCAGTAGATACGACAGGCGCAACACTGAAGCTTTCTTT. Amino acids: CASRYDRRNTEAFF.

This clonotype has ten or more counts. The CDR3 loop is CASSPGTGSINYGYTF. CDR3 DNA sequence: TGTGCCAGCAGTCCCGGGACAGGGTCCATTAACTATGGCTACACCTTC. This rearrangement joins TRBV2 to TRBJ1-2; TRBD1 matches at 9 bases. Germline trimming cut 5 bases from V and 1 base from J; bases unmatched to any gene: 8. Germline V gene lookup returns CDR1 SNHLY and CDR2 FYNNEI. The CDR3 spans 16 residues.

V usage is TRBV7-6 and J usage is TRBJ1-1; no reliable D call. CDR3 length: 14 amino acids. The germline V and J ends were trimmed by 3 bases and 1 base, with 9 bases remaining between them. CDR1 is SGHVS, CDR2 FNYEAQ, per germline. The CDR3 DNA reads TGTGCCAGCAGCTTCCCTTCAGAGAACACTGAAGCTTTCTTT. It translates to CASSFPSENTEAFF.

This clonotype was recorded a few times. This chain uses TRBV7-9 with TRBJ2-7; TRBD1 is a possible D gene (5 bases). Germline V gene sequence: CDR1 SEHNR, CDR2 FQNEAQ (reference sequence). The CDR3 covers 15 residues. V was trimmed by 0 bases and J by 3 bases, leaving 12 bases between them. CDR3 in amino acids: CASSLAGHRRYEQYF. The CDR3 bases are TGTGCCAGCAGCTTAGCTGGACACCGCCGCTACGAGCAGTACTTC.

This chain joins TRBV10-3 and TRBJ2-7; perhaps D is TRBD1 or TRBD2 (6 bases each). CDR1 is ENHRY, CDR2 SYGVKD, per germline. The CDR3 has 13 residues. V was pared by 3 bases and J by 3 bases, with 9 bases between. This chain's CDR3 is CAISEGGGYEQYF. The CDR3 DNA follows: TGTGCCATCAGTGAAGGAGGGGGCTACGAGCAGTACTTC.

This chain connects TRBV7-8 to TRBJ2-7; D may be TRBD2 (6 bases). Germline V gives CDR1 SGHVS, CDR2 FQNEAQ. CDR3 length: 16 amino acids. Trimming stripped 4 bases from V and 0 bases from J, with 16 bases between. The CDR3 sequence: CASSYHRENPSYEQYF. The CDR3, as DNA: TGTGCCAGCAGCTACCACCGGGAGAACCCCTCCTACGAGCAGTACTTC.

This clonotype was observed at least ten times. The J gene is TRBJ1-1, the V gene TRBV19; D possibly corresponds to TRBD1 (5 bases). The CDR3 runs to 12 residues. Germline V gene sequence: CDR1 LNHDA, CDR2 SQIVND (reference sequence). V was trimmed by 4 bases and J by 6 bases, leaving 9 bases between them. The CDR3 DNA is TGTGCCAGTAGTACGGGGGTCGCTGAAGCTTTCTTT. This encodes CASSTGVAEAFF.

On this clonotype: This may be a read error: a much more frequent sequence differs by one nucleotide. The V call is TRBV2, the J call TRBJ2-4, with D maybe TRBD1 (5 bases). CDR3 size: 15 residues. Germline lookup yields CDR1 SNHLY and CDR2 FYNNEI. V shed 8 bases and J shed 6 bases, with 20 bases lying between them. CDR3: CASYKQLGDRNIQYF. The CDR3 nucleotides are TGTGCCAGCTACAAGCAATTGGGTGACAGAAACATTCAGTACTTC.

CDR3 DNA: TGTGCCATCAGTGAGGACGGAAGATCCATATATTTT. Translated, it gives CAISEDGRSIYF. The chain joins TRBV10-3 to TRBJ1-3; D not resolved. Trimming removed 2 bases from V and 11 bases from J, with 10 bases in between. Germline V gene sequence: CDR1 ENHRY, CDR2 SYGVKD. This CDR3 comprises 12 residues.

The rearrangement joins TRBV2 to TRBJ1-1; possible D gene TRBD1, 6 bases. This CDR3 is built from 14 residues. CDR1 is SNHLY, CDR2 FYNNEI, per germline. Trimming removed 8 bases at V and 1 base at J, with 14 bases between. The CDR3 nucleotides are TGTGCCAGCCGTTTGGGGGGCAGGAACACTGAAGCTTTCTTT. Encoded protein: CASRLGGRNTEAFF.

This chain joins TRBV7-3 and TRBJ2-5; D is unclear. Per germline, CDR1 SGHTA and CDR2 FQGTGA. Trimming stripped 2 bases from V and 4 bases from J, with 17 bases between. The CDR3 has 16 residues. The chain's CDR3 is CASSLVAMVIGETQYF. CDR3 DNA sequence: TGTGCCAGCAGCTTAGTGGCGATGGTAATCGGAGAGACCCAGTACTTC.

The chain carries TRBV29-1 and TRBJ2-1; 12 nucleotides match TRBD1. The CDR3 has 16 residues. Germline V CDR1 and CDR2: SQVTM, ANQGSEA. Losses at the gene ends were 1 base for V and 12 bases for J; bases not matched to a gene: 13. The CDR3 sequence is CSVEAPFRDRGRGQFF. For the CDR3, the DNA is TGCAGCGTTGAAGCTCCCTTCCGGGACAGGGGGCGCGGGCAGTTCTTC.

In this sample, this clonotype turned up a few times. The chain is built from TRBV7-3 and TRBJ2-2; no clear D. Trimming cost V 5 bases and J 4 bases, with 8 bases left between them. Germline assignment: CDR1 SGHTA and CDR2 FQGTGA. This CDR3 is built from 13 residues. The CDR3 here is CASSPEGTGELFF. CDR3 sequence (DNA): TGTGCCAGCAGCCCCGAAGGCACCGGGGAGCTGTTTTTT.

This clonotype was observed at least ten times. A read error is possible here, since a much larger clone lies one base away. The V gene is TRBV15, the J gene TRBJ1-6; D gene ambiguous. The germline V and J ends were trimmed by 3 bases and 6 bases, with 18 bases remaining between them. Germline V gene data show CDR1 as LNHNV and CDR2 as YYDKDF (reference sequence). CDR3 length equals 17 residues. This chain's CDR3 is CATSSAILNVRNSPLHF. CDR3 in DNA: TGTGCCACCAGCAGCGCAATTTTGAACGTACGTAATTCACCCCTCCACTTT.

Concerning this clonotype itself: Germline and junction disagree at one end, which may indicate a read error. The V call is TRBV5-1, the J call TRBJ1-4; D unclear. The V gene's germline CDR1 is SGHRS and CDR2 YFSETQ. The CDR3 runs to 13 residues. CDR3 sequence: CASTKSTNGKLFF. The CDR3, as DNA: TGCGCCAGCACTAAGTCAACTAATGGAAAACTGTTTTTT.

On this clonotype itself: This may be a read error, as it is one base from a much larger clone. The CDR3 is CAGSLSRDRGTEAFF. The CDR3 DNA reads as TGCGCCGGCAGCCTCTCCCGGGACAGGGGTACTGAAGCTTTCTTT. V is TRBV4-3 and J is TRBJ1-1; 10 nucleotides line up with TRBD1. The germline gives CDR1 LGHNA, CDR2 YSLEER. There are 15 residues in the CDR3.

This chain joins TRBV29-1 and TRBJ2-7; 9 bases align to TRBD2. The CDR3 runs 12 residues. Germline V lookup: CDR1 SQVTM, CDR2 ANQGSEA. V trimming: 5 bases; J trimming: 6 bases; junction bases outside the gene matches: 5. The CDR3 reads CSVRRTSVEQYF. For the CDR3, the DNA is TGCAGCGTTCGGAGGACTAGCGTCGAGCAGTACTTC.

This chain joins TRBV19 and TRBJ1-1, with TRBD1 as a possible D gene (6 bases). Germline lookup yields CDR1 LNHDA and CDR2 SQIVND (reference sequence). V lost 7 bases to trimming and J lost 4 bases, with 16 bases between them. The length of the CDR3 is 14 residues. The CDR3 spells CASNWGRGGTEAFF. The CDR3 DNA reads as TGTGCCAGTAATTGGGGGCGCGGAGGCACTGAAGCTTTCTTT.

This clonotype has a handful of counts. The chain recombines TRBV2 with TRBJ1-6; TRBD1 aligns across 7 bases. The germline V gene encodes CDR1 SNHLY and CDR2 FYNNEI. V trimming: 9 bases; J trimming: 9 bases; junction bases outside the gene matches: 2. The CDR3 covers 11 residues. The CDR3 nucleotides read TGTGCCAGACAGGGGAGTTCACCCCTCCACTTT. Translation: CARQGSSPLHF.